The next 18 T cell receptor beta chains were all read from a single sample in a study of blood T cell repertoires in COVID-19. The repertoire was sequenced with immunoSEQ multiplex PCR; TCRdb's copy has only in-frame clones and lacks some. The table shows 300,000 or so clones, with about 82% occurring only once. Source material: peripheral blood. The receptor source for this set is a woman between 45 and 65 years old with active or convalescent COVID-19.

This clone came up a few times. This chain uses TRBV6-1 with TRBJ1-2; possibly TRBD1 for D (5 bases). This CDR3 is 14 amino acids long. V lost 2 bases, J lost 4 bases, and 11 bases lay in between. Germline-derived CDR1 and CDR2 are MNHNS and SASEGT. The CDR3 DNA reads TGTGCCAGCAGTGAAAGGCAGGGTCCCTATGGCTACACCTTC. Protein product: CASSERQGPYGYTF.

CDR3 sequence: CASSPDPRGTGNTIYF. CDR3 DNA sequence: TGTGCCAGCAGCCCGGACCCCAGGGGGACTGGAAACACCATATATTTT. The chain carries TRBV9 and TRBJ1-3; 7 nucleotides match TRBD1. The CDR3 spans 16 residues. Germline V gives CDR1 SGDLS, CDR2 YYNGEE. The V and J ends lost 4 bases and 2 bases, in that order; junction bases with no gene match: 9.

The chain joins TRBV25-1 to TRBJ1-4; no definite D call. The CDR3 covers 14 residues. Trimming cost V 4 bases and J 4 bases, with 10 bases left between them. Germline V gene data show CDR1 as MGHDK and CDR2 as SYGVNS. The CDR3 is CASSGIQLNEKLFF. Written as DNA, the CDR3 is TGTGCCAGCAGTGGAATACAGCTTAATGAAAAACTGTTTTTT. Based on the CDR3 plus reference TRBV25-1 and TRBJ1-4, the full variable domain is EADIYQTPRYLVIGTGKKITLECSQTMGHDKMYWYQQDPGMELHLIHYSYGVNSTEKGDLSSESTVSRIRTEHFPLTLESARPSHTSQYLCASSGIQLNEKLFFGSGTQLSVL.

This chain's CDR3 is CASSYSIQSQETQYF. CDR3 coding DNA: TGTGCCAGCAGTTACTCTATCCAGTCACAAGAGACCCAGTACTTC. The rearrangement joins TRBV6-6 to TRBJ2-5; D uncertain. The germline V gene has CDR1 MNHNY and CDR2 SVGAGI (reference sequence). V lost 0 bases and J lost 2, with 10 bases in between. The CDR3 loop spans 15 amino acids.

The V call is TRBV5-4, the J call TRBJ1-3, with 11 bases lining up with TRBD1. In germline, CDR1 is SGHNT, CDR2 YYREEE (reference sequence). The CDR3 spans 17 residues. V was clipped by 0 bases and J by 4 bases; unmatched bases: 6. The CDR3 DNA follows: TGTGCCAGCAGCTTGGCTGGGACAGGGGGGTTCGGAAACACCATATATTTT. Protein sequence: CASSLAGTGGFGNTIYF. Full variable domain (outside the CDR3, taken from reference TRBV5-4 and TRBJ1-3): ETGVTQSPTHLIKTRGQQVTLRCSSQSGHNTVSWYQQALGQGPQFIFQYYREEENGRGNFPPRFSGLQFPNYSSELNVNALELDDSALYLCASSLAGTGGFGNTIYFGEGSWLTVV.

The V gene is TRBV9, the J gene TRBJ1-2, with 7 bases that match TRBD1. Germline V gene sequence: CDR1 SGDLS, CDR2 YYNGEE. CDR3 length equals 14 residues. V was pared by 0 bases and J by 4 bases, with 3 bases of the junction left unmatched. CDR3 coding DNA: TGTGCCAGCAGCGTAGGAACAGGGGTCTATGGCTACACCTTC. As protein: CASSVGTGVYGYTF.

The J gene is TRBJ2-5, the V gene TRBV4-2; 12 bases map to TRBD2. Germline V gene lookup returns CDR1 LGHNA and CDR2 YNFKEQ. J was trimmed by 5 bases and V by 1 base; bases with no gene match: 11. The length of the CDR3 is 18 residues. The CDR3: CASSQVVRLAGAGETQYF. The CDR3 nucleotides are TGTGCCAGCAGCCAAGTTGTTAGACTAGCGGGAGCAGGGGAGACCCAGTACTTC.

The chain combines TRBV2 with TRBJ2-3, with a tentative D call TRBD1 (5 bases). CDR3 size: 16 residues. Trimming removed 6 bases at V and 0 bases at J, with 16 bases between. The germline CDR1 and CDR2 sequences are SNHLY and FYNNEI. DNA for the CDR3: TGTGCCAGCAGCGAGAACCAGGGCTCCAGCACAGATACGCAGTATTTT. It specifies CASSENQGSSTDTQYF.

The chain joins TRBV9 to TRBJ1-3, with D unclear. CDR1 is SGDLS and CDR2 is YYNGEE in the germline V gene. The CDR3 has 15 residues. The V and J ends lost 7 bases and 0 bases respectively, with 14 bases between them. CDR3 sequence: CASRAGDDSGNTIYF. CDR3 bases: TGTGCCAGCCGGGCGGGCGATGACTCTGGAAACACCATATATTTT.

The gene calls are TRBV18 and TRBJ2-7; 7 nucleotides line up with TRBD2. Germline values: CDR1 KGHSH, CDR2 LQKENI. With V trimmed by 6 bases and J by 5 bases, 16 bases remained unmatched. This CDR3 is 16 amino acids long. In nucleotides, the CDR3 is TGTGCCAGCTCCACCGCGGGGGAGACTACCCGCCACGAGCAGTACTTC. It yields the protein CASSTAGETTRHEQYF.

This chain links TRBV6-5 with TRBJ2-1, with 10 bases matching TRBD2. The ends lost 4 bases at V and 5 bases at J; junction bases unmatched: 5. Germline loops: CDR1 MNHEY, CDR2 SVGAGI. There are 15 residues in the CDR3. The chain's CDR3 is CASSLGLAPHNEQFF. The CDR3 DNA reads as TGTGCCAGCAGTTTGGGACTAGCGCCCCACAATGAGCAGTTCTTC.

The J gene is TRBJ1-3, the V gene TRBV18; no reliable D call. Germline V lookup: CDR1 KGHSH, CDR2 LQKENI. Deletions cut 4 bases from V and 0 bases from J, with 10 bases between. CDR3 size: 15 residues. CDR3 DNA sequence: TGTGCCAGCTCACTCCTGGGCGCCTCTGGAAACACCATATATTTT. This encodes CASSLLGASGNTIYF.

The chain is built from TRBV6-1 and TRBJ1-2; D is undetermined. The CDR3 is 14 residues long. CDR1 MNHNS and CDR2 SASEGT come from the germline V gene. V was cut by 2 bases and J by 6 bases, with 13 bases left in between. CDR3 region: CASSESWRADGYTF. The CDR3 bases are TGTGCCAGCAGTGAAAGTTGGAGGGCCGATGGCTACACCTTC.

The V and J genes are TRBV12-3 or TRBV12-4 and TRBJ1-3; TRBD1 agrees at 8 bases. This CDR3 has 13 amino acids. The ends lost 6 bases at V and 8 bases at J; junction bases unmatched: 6. Here the CDR3 DNA reads TGTGCCAGCAGACCGGACAGGGCCGACACCATATATTTT. Encoded protein: CASRPDRADTIYF.

This clone was seen just once. The chain joins TRBV5-1 to TRBJ2-3; TRBD1 agrees at 7 bases. V shed 0 bases, J shed 1 base, and the junction held 5 bases outside the gene matches. The germline gives CDR1 SGHRS, CDR2 YFSETQ. This CDR3 spans 16 amino acids. CDR3 sequence: CASSLVGDRGTDTQYF. Here the CDR3 DNA reads TGCGCCAGCAGCTTGGTCGGGGACAGAGGCACAGATACGCAGTATTTT.

The sample holds a few counts of this clone. The chain couples TRBV6-5 to TRBJ1-1; 9 bases fit TRBD1. The CDR3 is 15 residues long. CDR1 is MNHEY, CDR2 SVGAGI, per germline. V lost 6 bases to trimming and J lost 5 bases; unmatched junction nucleotides: 10. CDR3: CASRDNRGRVTEAFF. For the CDR3, the DNA is TGTGCCAGCAGGGATAACAGGGGGCGGGTAACTGAAGCTTTCTTT.

CDR3 nucleotides: TGTGCCAGCAGTGAAGCCAAGCGGGACGCTGAGCAGTTCTTC. Its translation is CASSEAKRDAEQFF. This chain connects TRBV2 to TRBJ2-1, with 7 bases fitting TRBD2. This CDR3 spans 14 amino acids. Germline CDR1 reads SNHLY; CDR2 reads FYNNEI. The V and J ends lost 0 bases and 9 bases, in that order; junction bases with no gene match: 5.

The V call is TRBV4-1, the J call TRBJ2-1; the D gene is possibly TRBD2 (5 bases). The CDR3 is made up of 15 amino acids. V lost 0 bases to trimming and J lost 6 bases, with 12 bases between them. Germline V gene lookup returns CDR1 MGHRA and CDR2 YSYEKL. CDR3 loop: CASSQDGADLNEQFF. Here the CDR3 DNA reads TGCGCCAGCAGCCAAGATGGAGCGGACCTCAATGAGCAGTTCTTC.